These T cell receptor beta chains were read from a single sample in a study of early T cells in non-severe SARS-CoV-2 infection. MiXCR, applied by TCRdb to the 5' RACE reads, yields one record per CDR3 protein. The repertoire includes roughly 69,000 distinct CDR3 sequences, more than 8.5% of them detected once, and about a sixth sits in the top ten. The input for sequencing was whole blood, taken at baseline. Receptor source: an adult who was a healthcare worker with PCR-confirmed SARS-CoV-2 infection or an uninfected control (not recorded which). Both conserved end residues are part of each CDR3. D genes are given only for firm matches. Clone size, where shown, is once, few, many, or a class for clones that have expanded.

J gene: TRBJ2-1
D gene: TRBD2
V gene: TRBV6-5
clone size: many
CDR3 DNA: TGTGCCAGCAGTTCGCCCGGGACTAGCGGGAGGGGGAATGAGCAGTTCTTC
CDR3 protein: CASSSPGTSGRGNEQFF

J gene: TRBJ2-2
D gene: NA
V gene: TRBV29-1
clone size: many
CDR3 DNA: TGCAGCGTCTCCCGGGGAACCGGGGAGCTGTTTTTT
CDR3 protein: CSVSRGTGELFF

J gene: TRBJ2-1
D gene: TRBD2
V gene: TRBV6-2/TRBV6-3
clone size: few
CDR3 DNA: TGTGCCAGCGGGCTATTCGGGCGGGAGTCGTCGGCCAGCTCCTACAATGAGCAGTTCTTC
CDR3 protein: CASGLFGRESSASSYNEQFF

J gene: TRBJ2-7
D gene: NA
V gene: TRBV4-3
clone size: few
CDR3 DNA: TGCGCCAGCAGCCAAGACGTGGGGAGCTACGAGCAGTACTTC
CDR3 protein: CASSQDVGSYEQYF

J gene: TRBJ2-1
D gene: NA
V gene: TRBV30
clone size: NA
CDR3 DNA: TGTGCCTGGAGTAGGTGGGATTCCTACAATGAGCAGTTCTTC
CDR3 protein: CAWSRWDSYNEQFF

J gene: TRBJ1-3
D gene: TRBD1
V gene: TRBV2
clone size: many
CDR3 DNA: TGTGCCAGCAGTGAAGCAGCAGCCCGGGACAGGGATCTTGGAAACACCATATATTTT
CDR3 protein: CASSEAAARDRDLGNTIYF

J gene: TRBJ2-7
D gene: TRBD2
V gene: TRBV20-1
clone size: many
CDR3 DNA: TGCAGTGCTAGACGGACTAGCGGCTACGAGCAGTACTTC
CDR3 protein: CSARRTSGYEQYF

J gene: TRBJ2-1
D gene: TRBD2
V gene: TRBV14
clone size: many
CDR3 DNA: TGTGCCAGCAGCCAGACCCTACTAGCGGGAGGCTACAATGAGCAGTTCTTC
CDR3 protein: CASSQTLLAGGYNEQFF

J gene: TRBJ2-3
D gene: NA
V gene: TRBV7-3
clone size: few
CDR3 DNA: TGTGCCAGCGGGGCCCCTGGCACAGATACGCAGTATTTT
CDR3 protein: CASGAPGTDTQYF

J gene: TRBJ2-5
D gene: TRBD2
V gene: TRBV11-2
clone size: many
CDR3 DNA: TGTGCCAGCAGCCTACTAGCGGGAGGCACCAGAGAGACCCAGTACTTC
CDR3 protein: CASSLLAGGTRETQYF

J gene: TRBJ1-5
D gene: NA
V gene: TRBV12-3/TRBV12-4
clone size: many
CDR3 DNA: TGTGCCAGCAGTGTCGACCCCCAGCCCCAGCATTTT
CDR3 protein: CASSVDPQPQHF

J gene: TRBJ2-1
D gene: NA
V gene: TRBV29-1
clone size: few
CDR3 DNA: TGCAGCGTTGGGGCTAACCATCCTAGTGAGCAGTTCTTC
CDR3 protein: CSVGANHPSEQFF

J gene: TRBJ2-1
D gene: NA
V gene: TRBV24-1
clone size: many
CDR3 DNA: TGTGCCACCAGCGTCGGGGGTTCCTACAATGAGCAGTTCTTC
CDR3 protein: CATSVGGSYNEQFF

J gene: TRBJ2-7
D gene: NA
V gene: TRBV7-9
clone size: NA
CDR3 DNA: TGTGCCAGCAGCCCCTGGACGGGTCGGGGCGAGCAGTACTTC
CDR3 protein: CASSPWTGRGEQYF